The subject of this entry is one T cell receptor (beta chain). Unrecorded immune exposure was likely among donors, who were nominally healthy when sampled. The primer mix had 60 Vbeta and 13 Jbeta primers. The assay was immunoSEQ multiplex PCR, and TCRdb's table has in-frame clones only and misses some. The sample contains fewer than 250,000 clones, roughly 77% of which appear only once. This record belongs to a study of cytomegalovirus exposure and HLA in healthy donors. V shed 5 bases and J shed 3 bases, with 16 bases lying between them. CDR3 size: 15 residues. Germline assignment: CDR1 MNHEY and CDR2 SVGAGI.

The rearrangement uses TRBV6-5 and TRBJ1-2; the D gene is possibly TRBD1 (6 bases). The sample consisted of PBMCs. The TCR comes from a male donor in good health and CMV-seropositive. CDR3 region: CASSPQGGRDYGYTF. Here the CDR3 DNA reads TGTGCCAGCAGTCCACAGGGAGGGCGGGACTATGGCTACACCTTC.